This T cell receptor (beta chain) comes out of a study of T cell repertoires in cytomegalovirus infection. For the study at large: Based on public TCR beta signatures, there were indications of CMV infection and of a matching HLA type.

Germline CDR1 is LNHDA and CDR2 is SQIVND (reference sequence). There are 15 residues in the CDR3. Trimming pared 4 bases from V and 3 bases from J, leaving 12 bases between. Study-wide results and limits: Clonotypes of TCR beta that were HLA-C-restricted and CMV-specific dominated the ex vivo response. Of the TCR beta families, the public ones yielded a cumulative frequency that identified carriers of CMV plus the relevant HLA.

A note on this clonotype: Its target is unknown.

TCRdb analysed the reads with MiXCR anew, one entry per CDR3 protein. The sample consists of more than 400,000 distinct CDR3 sequences, about 25% of them appearing once. The chain joins TRBV19 to TRBJ2-2; D might be TRBD1 (6 bases). This TCR was recovered from a human donor in good health (CMV status not recorded). Some clones in this sample may be carry-over from other donors' samples. Sample: PBMCs. The CDR3 spells CASSSSDRYTGELFF. CDR3 bases: TGTGCCAGTAGTAGCTCCGACAGGTACACCGGGGAGCTGTTTTTT.